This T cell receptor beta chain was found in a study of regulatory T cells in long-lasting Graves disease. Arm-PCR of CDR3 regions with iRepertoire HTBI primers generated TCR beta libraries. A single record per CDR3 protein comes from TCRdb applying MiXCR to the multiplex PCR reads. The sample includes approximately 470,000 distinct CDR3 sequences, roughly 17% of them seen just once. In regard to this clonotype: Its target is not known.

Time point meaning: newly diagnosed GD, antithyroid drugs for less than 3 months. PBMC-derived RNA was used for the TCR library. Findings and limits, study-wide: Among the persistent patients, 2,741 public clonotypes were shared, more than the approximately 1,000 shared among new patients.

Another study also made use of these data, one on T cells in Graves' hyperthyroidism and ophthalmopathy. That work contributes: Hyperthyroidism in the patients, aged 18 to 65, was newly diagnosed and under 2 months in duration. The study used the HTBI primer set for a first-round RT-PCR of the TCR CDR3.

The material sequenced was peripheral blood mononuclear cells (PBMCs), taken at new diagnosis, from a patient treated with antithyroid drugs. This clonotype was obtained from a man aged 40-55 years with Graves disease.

CDR3 in amino acids: CATVRTSGSLDEQFF. The CDR3 bases are TGTGCCACCGTGAGGACTAGCGGGAGTTTAGATGAGCAGTTCTTC. The chain couples TRBV27 to TRBJ2-1; 13 positions match TRBD2. J was trimmed by 8 bases and V by 10 bases; bases with no gene match: 11. The CDR3 consists of 15 residues. Germline CDR1 and CDR2: MNHEY and SMNVEV (reference sequence).